This T cell receptor (beta chain) derives from a study of blood T cell repertoires in COVID-19. As for the study in general: COVID-19 samples collected from the United States, Italy and Spain covered acute and convalescent phases. T cells, B-cell-depleted T cells, or PBMCs supplied cDNA or gDNA.

Authors' data handling: Reference gene primer amplification in the assay estimated nucleated cell counts. Here immunoSEQ multiplex PCR was the method, and the copy in TCRdb shows in-frame clones only, minus some. The V and J calls and clone size were taken over from that table, and D and trimming were inferred from the DNA. The sample consists of about 300,000 clones, 85% to 90% of them appearing once. Input material: peripheral blood. The source is a woman aged 35 to 49 who had recovered from COVID-19.

For the CDR3, the DNA is TGTGCCAGCAGCTCGGGACACGGCTATGGCTACACCTTC. Residues: CASSSGHGYGYTF. The chain couples TRBV5-4 to TRBJ1-2, with D perhaps TRBD1 (6 bases). Germline V gives CDR1 SGHNT, CDR2 YYREEE (reference sequence). With 3 bases removed from V and 4 bases from J, the gap between germline ends came to 10 bases. The CDR3 covers 13 residues.